This T cell receptor (beta chain) comes out of a study of Ad26.COV2.S vaccination and SARS-CoV-2 variants (dated by TCRdb to the early 2020s). General notes on the study: Vaccine-arm donors were drawn from COV1001, a multicentre, randomized, double-blind, placebo-controlled phase I-IIa trial of Ad26.COV2.S in healthy adults. Throughout the experiments and outcome assessment, investigators stayed blinded to trial group allocation. Ad26.COV2.S was given intramuscularly at 5x10^10 or 1x10^11 viral particles, as a single shot or as two shots 56 days apart. The specificity and breadth of SARS-CoV-2-reactive T cell receptors after Ad26.COV2.S vaccination were assessed by TCRbeta repertoire sequencing. The TCR-sequenced set comprised approximately 32 samples: 19 Ad26.COV2.S vaccine recipients, 5 placebo recipients and 8 SARS-CoV-2 convalescent individuals. Participants in the trial were split at random into five groups of five each, receiving low-dose or high-dose Ad26.COV2.S once or twice, or else placebo on both occasions.

The CDR3 sequence holds 16 residues, the cysteine and phenylalanine included. Only CDR3 DNA is held: 48 bases, read in frame from base 1. The V and J ends are trimmed by 4 bases and 4 bases, leaving 19 bases between them. According to the germline V gene, CDR1 reads SGHTA and CDR2 reads FQGNSA. On this clone: No cognate antigen has been identified for it. Per-nucleotide qualities are absent, and no much larger clonotype sits a single base away.

The treatment or condition label, as the study defines it: 15 to 20 received Ad26.COV2.S at low or high dose, single or two shots; roughly 5 received placebo; per-sample allocation not given. Repertoires of vaccine and placebo recipients were sequenced from samples taken on day 63 after the first injection. Cohort 1b enrolled fewer than 30 adults aged 18-55 years at a single site in Boston, USA, between 29 July and 7 August 2020. Ad26.COV2.S was a replication-incompetent adenovirus type 26 vector that expressed a prefusion-stabilized SARS-CoV-2 spike protein derived from the original Wuhan strain. The immunoSEQ Assay was used to sequence TCRbeta CDR3 regions. After extraction, genomic DNA underwent amplification by bias-controlled multiplex PCR, followed by high-throughput sequencing. The study's processing was this. To quantify the absolute abundance of every unique TCRbeta CDR3 region, sequences were collapsed and filtered. T cell fraction was estimated by normalizing TCRbeta template counts to usable DNA, with usable DNA measured through amplification of reference genes found in all nucleated cells. Repertoire TCRs were annotated as SARS-CoV-2-specific by exact matching of V gene, CDR3 amino acid sequence and J gene to a known reactive TCR set. MIRA supplied the reference SARS-CoV-2 TCR set, which was filtered for enrichment in COVID-19-positive ImmuneCODE repertoires so that public or cross-reactive TCRs were removed. Based on the MIRA antigens, annotated TCRs were further analysed at the level of specific ORF or position within ORF. Breadth was defined as annotated unique rearrangements over total unique productive rearrangements; depth was the summed frequency of those rearrangements. Group comparisons of TCR breadth used two-sided Wilcoxon rank-sum tests. Not all clones reach the TCRdb copy of this immuneACCESS table, which keeps in-frame sequences only. Checked studies attribute under half of the gap to unresolved V genes and leave the rest unexplained. V and J calls and clone size are as listed in that table; D and trimming were resolved from the DNA. A total of about 350,000 clones appear in this sample, about 88% of them only once. Roughly a tenth of the sample is held by the ten biggest clonotypes.

Beyond this particular receptor, the publication reports: Vaccine and placebo recipients had similar non-spike TCR breadth, a finding consistent with the vaccine containing only spike. Compared with placebo recipients, Ad26.COV2.S recipients showed higher spike-specific TCR breadth (P = 0.0014). The authors noted that the TCR breadth and depth analyses may have underestimated total T cell responses. After vaccination, spike-specific CD8+ and CD4+ T cell responses were reported to show substantial breadth. The study lacked the statistical power to compare responses across vaccine doses or regimens.

This sample comprised peripheral blood, obtained in a trial of Ad26.COV2.S vaccine versus placebo. In this chain, TRBV7-2 is recombined with TRBJ1-2; the best D guess is TRBD1, with 6 bases matching. The TCR was taken from a person aged 18-65 years who received the Ad26.COV2.S COVID-19 vaccine or a placebo. The DNA is TGTGCCAGCAGCTCCAGTGGGTCGGGGGCGGCCTATGGCTACACCTTC. It is translated as CASSSSGSGAAYGYTF.